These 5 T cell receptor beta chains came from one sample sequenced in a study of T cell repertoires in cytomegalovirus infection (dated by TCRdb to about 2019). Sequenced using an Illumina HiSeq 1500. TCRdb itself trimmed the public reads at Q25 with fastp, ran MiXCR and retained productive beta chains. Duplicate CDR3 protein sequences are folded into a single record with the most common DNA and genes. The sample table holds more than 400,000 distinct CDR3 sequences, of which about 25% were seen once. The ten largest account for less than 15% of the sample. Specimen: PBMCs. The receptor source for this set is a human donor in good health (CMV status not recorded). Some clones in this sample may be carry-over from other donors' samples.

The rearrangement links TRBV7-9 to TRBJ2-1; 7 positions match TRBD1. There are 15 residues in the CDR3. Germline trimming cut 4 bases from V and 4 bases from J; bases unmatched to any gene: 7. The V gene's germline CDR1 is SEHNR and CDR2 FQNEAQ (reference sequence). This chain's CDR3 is CASSSPGQTYNEQFF. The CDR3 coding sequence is TGTGCCAGCAGCTCGCCGGGACAGACATACAATGAGCAGTTCTTC.

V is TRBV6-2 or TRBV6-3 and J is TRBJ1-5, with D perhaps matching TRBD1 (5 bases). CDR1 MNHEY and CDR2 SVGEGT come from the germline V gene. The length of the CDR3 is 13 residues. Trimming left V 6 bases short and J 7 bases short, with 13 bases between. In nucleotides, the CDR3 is TGTGCCAGCAGGCAGGGTGGTAGGCAGCCCCAGCATTTT. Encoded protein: CASRQGGRQPQHF.

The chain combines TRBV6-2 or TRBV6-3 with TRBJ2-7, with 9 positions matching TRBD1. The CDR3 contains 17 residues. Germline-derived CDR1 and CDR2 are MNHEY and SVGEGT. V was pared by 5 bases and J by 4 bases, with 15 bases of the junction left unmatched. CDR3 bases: TGTGCCAGCAGTCACGCCGGAGGACAGGGGAGTGTTTACGAGCAGTACTTC. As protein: CASSHAGGQGSVYEQYF.

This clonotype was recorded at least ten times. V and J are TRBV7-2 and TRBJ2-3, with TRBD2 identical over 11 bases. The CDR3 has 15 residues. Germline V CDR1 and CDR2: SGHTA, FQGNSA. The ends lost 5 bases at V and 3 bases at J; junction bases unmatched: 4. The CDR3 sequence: CASSGRLAGTDTQYF. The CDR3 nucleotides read TGTGCCAGCAGCGGAAGACTAGCGGGGACAGATACGCAGTATTTT. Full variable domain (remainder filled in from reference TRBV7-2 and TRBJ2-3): GAGVSQSPSNKVTEKGKDVELRCDPISGHTALYWYRQSLGQGLEFLIYFQGNSAPDKSGLPSDRFSAERTGGSVSTLTIQRTQQEDSAVYLCASSGRLAGTDTQYFGPGTRLTVL.

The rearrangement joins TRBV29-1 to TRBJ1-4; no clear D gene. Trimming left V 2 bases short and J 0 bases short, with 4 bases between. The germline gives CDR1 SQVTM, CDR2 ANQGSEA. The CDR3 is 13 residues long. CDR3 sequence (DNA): TGCAGCGTTGAACAGGCAACTAATGAAAAACTGTTTTTT. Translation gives CSVEQATNEKLFF.